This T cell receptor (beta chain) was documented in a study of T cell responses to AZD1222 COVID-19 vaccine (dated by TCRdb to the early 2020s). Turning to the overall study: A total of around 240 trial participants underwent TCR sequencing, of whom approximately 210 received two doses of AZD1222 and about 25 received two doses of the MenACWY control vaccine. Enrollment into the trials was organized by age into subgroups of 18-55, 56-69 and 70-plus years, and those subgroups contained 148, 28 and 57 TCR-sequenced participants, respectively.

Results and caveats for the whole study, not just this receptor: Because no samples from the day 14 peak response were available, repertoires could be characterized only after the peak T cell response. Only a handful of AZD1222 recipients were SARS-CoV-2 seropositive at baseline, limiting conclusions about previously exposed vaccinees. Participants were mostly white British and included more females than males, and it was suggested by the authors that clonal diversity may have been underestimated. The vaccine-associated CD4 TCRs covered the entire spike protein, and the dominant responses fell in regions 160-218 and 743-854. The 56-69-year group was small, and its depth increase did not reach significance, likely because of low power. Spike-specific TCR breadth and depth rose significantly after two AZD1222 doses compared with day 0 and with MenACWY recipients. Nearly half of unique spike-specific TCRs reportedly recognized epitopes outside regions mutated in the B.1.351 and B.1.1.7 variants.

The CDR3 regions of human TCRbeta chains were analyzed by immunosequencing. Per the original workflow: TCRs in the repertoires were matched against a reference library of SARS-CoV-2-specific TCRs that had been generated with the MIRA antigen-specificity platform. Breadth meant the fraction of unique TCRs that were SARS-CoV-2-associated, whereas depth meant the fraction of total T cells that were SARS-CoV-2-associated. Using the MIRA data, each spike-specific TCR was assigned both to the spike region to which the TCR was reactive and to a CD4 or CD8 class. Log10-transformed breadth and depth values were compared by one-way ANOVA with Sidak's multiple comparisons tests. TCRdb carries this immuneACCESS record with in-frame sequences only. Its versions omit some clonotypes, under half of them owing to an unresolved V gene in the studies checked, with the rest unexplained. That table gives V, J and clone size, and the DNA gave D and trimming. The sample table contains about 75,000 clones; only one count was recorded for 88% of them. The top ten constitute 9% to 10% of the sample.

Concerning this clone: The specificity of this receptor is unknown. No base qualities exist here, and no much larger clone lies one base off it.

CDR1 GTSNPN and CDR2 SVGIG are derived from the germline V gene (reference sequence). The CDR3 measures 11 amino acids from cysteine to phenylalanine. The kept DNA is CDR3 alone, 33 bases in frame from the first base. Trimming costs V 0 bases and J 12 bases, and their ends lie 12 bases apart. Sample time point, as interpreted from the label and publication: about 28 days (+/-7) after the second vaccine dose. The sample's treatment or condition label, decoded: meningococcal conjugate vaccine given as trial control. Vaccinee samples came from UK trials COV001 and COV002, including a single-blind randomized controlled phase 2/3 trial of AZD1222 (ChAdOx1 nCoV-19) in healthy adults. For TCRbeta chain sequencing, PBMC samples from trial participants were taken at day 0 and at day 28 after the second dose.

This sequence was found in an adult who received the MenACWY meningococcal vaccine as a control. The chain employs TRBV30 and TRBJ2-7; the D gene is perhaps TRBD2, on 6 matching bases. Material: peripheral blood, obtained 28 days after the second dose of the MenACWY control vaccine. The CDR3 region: CAWSVGQGLYF. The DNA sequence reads TGTGCCTGGAGTGTAGGGCAGGGACTGTACTTC.